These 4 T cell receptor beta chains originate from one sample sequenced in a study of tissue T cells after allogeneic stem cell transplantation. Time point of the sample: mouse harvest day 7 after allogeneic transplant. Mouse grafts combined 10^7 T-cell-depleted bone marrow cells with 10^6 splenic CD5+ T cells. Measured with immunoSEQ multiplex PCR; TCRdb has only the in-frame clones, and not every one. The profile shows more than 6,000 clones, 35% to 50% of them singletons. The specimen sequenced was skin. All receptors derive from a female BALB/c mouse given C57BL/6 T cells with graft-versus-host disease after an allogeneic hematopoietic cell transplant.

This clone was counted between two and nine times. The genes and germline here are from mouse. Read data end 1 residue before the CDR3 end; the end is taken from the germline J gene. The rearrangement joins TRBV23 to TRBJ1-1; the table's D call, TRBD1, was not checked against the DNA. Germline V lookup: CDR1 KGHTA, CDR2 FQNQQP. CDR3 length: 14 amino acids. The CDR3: CSSSLQGGGTEVFF. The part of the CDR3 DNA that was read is TGCTCCAGCAGCCTACAGGGGGGGGGCACAGAAGTCTTC.

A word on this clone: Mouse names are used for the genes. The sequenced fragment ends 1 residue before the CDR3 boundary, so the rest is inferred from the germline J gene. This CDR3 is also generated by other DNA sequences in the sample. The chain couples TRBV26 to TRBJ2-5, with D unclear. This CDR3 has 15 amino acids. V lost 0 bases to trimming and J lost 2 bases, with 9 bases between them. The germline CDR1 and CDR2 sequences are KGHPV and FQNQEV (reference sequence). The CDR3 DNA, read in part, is TGTGCCAGCAGTCTGTCCGGGGTGGGCCAAGACACCCAGTAC. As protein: CASSLSGVGQDTQY. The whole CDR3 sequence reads CASSLSGVGQDTQYF. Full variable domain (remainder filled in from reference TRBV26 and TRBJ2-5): NSKVIQTPRYLVKGQGQKAKMRCIPEKGHPVVFWYQQNKNNEFKFLINFQNQEVLQQIDMTEKRFSAECPSNSPCSLEIQSSEAGDSALYLCASSLSGVGQDTQYFGPGTRLLVL.

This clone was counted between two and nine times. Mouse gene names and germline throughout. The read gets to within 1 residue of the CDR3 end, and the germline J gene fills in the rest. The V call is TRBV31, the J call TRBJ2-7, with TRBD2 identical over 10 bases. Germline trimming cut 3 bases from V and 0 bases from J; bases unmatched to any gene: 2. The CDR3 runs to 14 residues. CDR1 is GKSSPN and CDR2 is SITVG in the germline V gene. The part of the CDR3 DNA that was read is TGTGCCTGGAGGAACTGGGGGGGCTCCTATGAACAGTAC. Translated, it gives CAWRNWGGSYEQY. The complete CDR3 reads CAWRNWGGSYEQYF.

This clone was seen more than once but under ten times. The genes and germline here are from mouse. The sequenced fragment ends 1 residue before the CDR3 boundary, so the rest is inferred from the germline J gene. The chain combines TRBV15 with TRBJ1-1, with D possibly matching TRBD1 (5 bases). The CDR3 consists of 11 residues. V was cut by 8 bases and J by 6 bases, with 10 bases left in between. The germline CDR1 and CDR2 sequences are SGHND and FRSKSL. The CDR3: CASAGKAEVFF. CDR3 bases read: TGTGCCAGCGCAGGGAAGGCAGAAGTCTTC. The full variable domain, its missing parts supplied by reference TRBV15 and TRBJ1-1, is DAGVTQTPRHEVAEKGQTIILKCEPVSGHNDLFWYRQTKIQGLELLSYFRSKSLMEDGGAFKDRFKAEMLNSSFSTLKIQPTEPKDSAVYLCASAGKAEVFFGKGTRLTVV.